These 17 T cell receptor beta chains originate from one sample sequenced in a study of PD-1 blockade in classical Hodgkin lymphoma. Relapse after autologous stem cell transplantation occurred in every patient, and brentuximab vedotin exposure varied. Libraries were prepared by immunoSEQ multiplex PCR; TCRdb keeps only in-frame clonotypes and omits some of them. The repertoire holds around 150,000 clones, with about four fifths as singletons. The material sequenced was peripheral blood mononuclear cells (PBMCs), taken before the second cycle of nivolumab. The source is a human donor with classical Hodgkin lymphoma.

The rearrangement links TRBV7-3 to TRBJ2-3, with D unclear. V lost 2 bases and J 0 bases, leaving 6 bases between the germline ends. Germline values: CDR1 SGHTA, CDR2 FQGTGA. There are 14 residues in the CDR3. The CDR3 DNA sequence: TGTGCCAGCAGCTTATTAGGGAGCACAGATACGCAGTATTTT. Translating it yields CASSLLGSTDTQYF.

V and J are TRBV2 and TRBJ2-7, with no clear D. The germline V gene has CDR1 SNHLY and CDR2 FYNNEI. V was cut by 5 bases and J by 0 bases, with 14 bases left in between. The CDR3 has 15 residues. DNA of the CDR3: TGTGCCAGCAGTTCGGGTTTCTCTAGCTCCTACGAGCAGTACTTC. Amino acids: CASSSGFSSSYEQYF. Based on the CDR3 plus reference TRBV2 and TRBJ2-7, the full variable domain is EPEVTQTPSHQVTQMGQEVILRCVPISNHLYFYWYRQILGQKVEFLVSFYNNEISEKSEIFDDQFSVERPDGSNFTLKIRSTKLEDSAMYFCASSSGFSSSYEQYFGPGTRLTVT.

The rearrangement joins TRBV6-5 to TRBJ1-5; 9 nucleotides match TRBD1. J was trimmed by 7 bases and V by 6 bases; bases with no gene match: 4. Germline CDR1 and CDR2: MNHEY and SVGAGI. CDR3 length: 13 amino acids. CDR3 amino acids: CASSSGTGQPQHF. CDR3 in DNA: TGTGCCAGCAGCTCCGGGACAGGGCAGCCCCAGCATTTT.

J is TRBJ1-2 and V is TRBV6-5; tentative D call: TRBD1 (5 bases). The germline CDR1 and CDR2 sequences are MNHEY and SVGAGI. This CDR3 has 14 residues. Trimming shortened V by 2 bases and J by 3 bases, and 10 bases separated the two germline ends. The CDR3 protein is CASSYPGTHYGYTF. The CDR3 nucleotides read TGTGCCAGCAGTTACCCCGGGACGCACTATGGCTACACCTTC.

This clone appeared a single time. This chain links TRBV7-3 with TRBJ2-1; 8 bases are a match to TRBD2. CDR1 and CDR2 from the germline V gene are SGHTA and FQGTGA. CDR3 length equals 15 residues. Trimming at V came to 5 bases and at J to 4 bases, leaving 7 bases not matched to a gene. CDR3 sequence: CASSTWREAYNEQFF. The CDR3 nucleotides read TGTGCCAGCAGCACATGGCGGGAGGCTTACAATGAGCAGTTCTTC.

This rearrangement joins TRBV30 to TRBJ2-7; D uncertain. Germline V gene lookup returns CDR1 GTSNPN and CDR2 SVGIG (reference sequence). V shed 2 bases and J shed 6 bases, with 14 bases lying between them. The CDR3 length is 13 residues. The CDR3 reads CAWSIVRQSEQYF. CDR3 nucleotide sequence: TGTGCCTGGAGTATCGTCAGACAAAGCGAGCAGTACTTC.

Here the CDR3 DNA reads TGTGCCAGCTCACCACCGGACAACTACGAGCAGTACTTC. This sequence encodes CASSPPDNYEQYF. The rearrangement links TRBV18 to TRBJ2-7, with a tentative D call TRBD1 (5 bases). This CDR3 region has 13 residues. Per the germline V gene, CDR1 is KGHSH and CDR2 is LQKENI. V was clipped by 0 bases and J by 3 bases, with 6 bases between them. The variable domain in full, with the rest retrieved from reference TRBV18 and TRBJ2-7, is NAGVMQNPRHLVRRRGQEARLRCSPMKGHSHVYWYRQLPEEGLKFMVYLQKENIIDESGMPKERFSAEFPKEGPSILRIQQVVRGDSAAYFCASSPPDNYEQYFGPGTRLTVT.

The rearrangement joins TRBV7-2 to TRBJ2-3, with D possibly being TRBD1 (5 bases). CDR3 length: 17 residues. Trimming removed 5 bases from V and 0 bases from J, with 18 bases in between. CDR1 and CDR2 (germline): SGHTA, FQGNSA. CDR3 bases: TGTGCCAGCAGCCCCAGAAAACAGGCCTTAAGCACAGATACGCAGTATTTT. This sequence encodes CASSPRKQALSTDTQYF. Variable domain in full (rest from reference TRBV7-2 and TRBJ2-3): GAGVSQSPSNKVTEKGKDVELRCDPISGHTALYWYRQSLGQGLEFLIYFQGNSAPDKSGLPSDRFSAERTGGSVSTLTIQRTQQEDSAVYLCASSPRKQALSTDTQYFGPGTRLTVL.

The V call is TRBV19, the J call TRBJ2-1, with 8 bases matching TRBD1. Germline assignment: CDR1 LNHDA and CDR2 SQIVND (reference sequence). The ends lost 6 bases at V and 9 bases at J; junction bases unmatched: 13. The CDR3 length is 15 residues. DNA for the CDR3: TGTGCCAGTAGGAAGACAGGGGCCCGACAATCTGAGCAGTTCTTC. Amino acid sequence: CASRKTGARQSEQFF.

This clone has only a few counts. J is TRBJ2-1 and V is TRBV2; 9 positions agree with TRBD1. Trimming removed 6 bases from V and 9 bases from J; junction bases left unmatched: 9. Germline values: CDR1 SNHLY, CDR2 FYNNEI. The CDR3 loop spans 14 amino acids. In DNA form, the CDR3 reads TGTGCCAGCAGCCGGACAGGGGAGGTTGGTGAGCAGTTCTTC. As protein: CASSRTGEVGEQFF. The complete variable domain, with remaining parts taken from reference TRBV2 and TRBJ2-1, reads EPEVTQTPSHQVTQMGQEVILRCVPISNHLYFYWYRQILGQKVEFLVSFYNNEISEKSEIFDDQFSVERPDGSNFTLKIRSTKLEDSAMYFCASSRTGEVGEQFFGPGTRLTVL.

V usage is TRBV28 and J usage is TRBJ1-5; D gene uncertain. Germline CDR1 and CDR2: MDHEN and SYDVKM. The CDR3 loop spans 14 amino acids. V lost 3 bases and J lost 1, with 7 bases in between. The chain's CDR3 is CASSFRWSNQPQHF. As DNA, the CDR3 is TGTGCCAGCAGTTTTAGGTGGAGCAATCAGCCCCAGCATTTT.

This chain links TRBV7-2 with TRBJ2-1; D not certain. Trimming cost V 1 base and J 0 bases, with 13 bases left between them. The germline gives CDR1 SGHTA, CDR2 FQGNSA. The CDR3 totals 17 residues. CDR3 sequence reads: CASSLGSRLSSYNEQFF. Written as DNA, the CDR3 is TGTGCCAGCAGCTTAGGGTCCCGTCTGAGCTCCTACAATGAGCAGTTCTTC.

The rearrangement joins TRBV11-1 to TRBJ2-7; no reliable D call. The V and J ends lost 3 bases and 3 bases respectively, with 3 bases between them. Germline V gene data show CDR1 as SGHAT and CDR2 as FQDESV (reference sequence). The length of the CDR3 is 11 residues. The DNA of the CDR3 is TGTGCCAGCAGCTTCCACTACGAGCAGTACTTC. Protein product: CASSFHYEQYF.

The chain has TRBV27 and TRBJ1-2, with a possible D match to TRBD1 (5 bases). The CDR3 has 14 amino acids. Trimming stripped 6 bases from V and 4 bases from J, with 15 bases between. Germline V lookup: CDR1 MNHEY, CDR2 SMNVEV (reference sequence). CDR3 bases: TGTGCCAGCAGCCCCGGGACGGAGTCCTATGGCTACACCTTC. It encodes CASSPGTESYGYTF.

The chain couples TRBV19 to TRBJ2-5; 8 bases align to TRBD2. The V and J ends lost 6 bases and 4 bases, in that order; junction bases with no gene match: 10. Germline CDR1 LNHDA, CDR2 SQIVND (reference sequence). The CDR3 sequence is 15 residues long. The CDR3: CASRASGGPGETQYF. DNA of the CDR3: TGTGCCAGTAGGGCAAGCGGGGGCCCCGGAGAGACCCAGTACTTC.

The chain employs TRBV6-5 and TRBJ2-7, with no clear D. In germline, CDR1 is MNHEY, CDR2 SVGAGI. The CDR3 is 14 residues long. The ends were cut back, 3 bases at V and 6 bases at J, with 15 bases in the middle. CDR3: CASSYHPLSTEQYF. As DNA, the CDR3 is TGTGCCAGCAGTTATCACCCCTTATCTACCGAGCAGTACTTC.

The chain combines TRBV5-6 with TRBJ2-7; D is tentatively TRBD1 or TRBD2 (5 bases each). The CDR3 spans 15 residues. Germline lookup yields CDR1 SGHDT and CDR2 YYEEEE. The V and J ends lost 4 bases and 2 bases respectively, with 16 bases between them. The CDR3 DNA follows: TGTGCCAGCAGCCAGCTCTGGGACGGAACCTACGAGCAGTACTTC. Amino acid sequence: CASSQLWDGTYEQYF. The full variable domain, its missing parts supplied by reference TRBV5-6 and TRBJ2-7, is DAGVTQSPTHLIKTRGQQVTLRCSPKSGHDTVSWYQQALGQGPQFIFQYYEEEERQRGNFPDRFSGHQFPNYSSELNVNALLLGDSALYLCASSQLWDGTYEQYFGPGTRLTVT.